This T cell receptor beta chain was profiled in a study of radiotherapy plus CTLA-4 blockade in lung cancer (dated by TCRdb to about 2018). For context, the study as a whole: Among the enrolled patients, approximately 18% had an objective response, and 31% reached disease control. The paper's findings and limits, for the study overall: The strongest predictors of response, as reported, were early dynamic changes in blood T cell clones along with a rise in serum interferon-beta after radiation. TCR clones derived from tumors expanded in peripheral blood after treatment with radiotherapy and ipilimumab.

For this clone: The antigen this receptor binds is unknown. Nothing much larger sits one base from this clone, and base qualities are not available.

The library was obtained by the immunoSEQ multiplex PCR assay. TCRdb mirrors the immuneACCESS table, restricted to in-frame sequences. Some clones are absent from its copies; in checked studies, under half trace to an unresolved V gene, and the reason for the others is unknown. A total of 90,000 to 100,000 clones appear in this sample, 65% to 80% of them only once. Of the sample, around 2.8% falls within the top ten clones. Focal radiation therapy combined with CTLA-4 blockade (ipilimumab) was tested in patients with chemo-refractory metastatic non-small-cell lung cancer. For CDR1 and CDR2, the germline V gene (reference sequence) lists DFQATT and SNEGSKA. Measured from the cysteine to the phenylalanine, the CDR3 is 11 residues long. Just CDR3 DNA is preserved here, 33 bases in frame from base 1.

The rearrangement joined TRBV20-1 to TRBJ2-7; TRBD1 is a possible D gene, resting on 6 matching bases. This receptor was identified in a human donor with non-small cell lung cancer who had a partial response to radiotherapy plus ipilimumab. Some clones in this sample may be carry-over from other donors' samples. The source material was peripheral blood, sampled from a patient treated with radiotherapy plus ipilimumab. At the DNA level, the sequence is TGCAGCTTACAGGGCTCCTACGAGCAGTACTTC. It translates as CSLQGSYEQYF.